Following are 24 T cell receptor beta chains from one sample sequenced in a study of T-cell reconstitution after alpha-beta-depleted transplantation in children. A library of TCRbeta sequences, prepared with unique molecular identifiers, was generated. Via MiXCR, TCRdb re-called the PCR reads, giving one row per CDR3 protein. Of hundreds of thousands of distinct CDR3 sequences in the sample, approximately 13% were seen once. Here the sequenced sample was PBMCs, mostly from graft donor cells, taken 360 days after TCRalphabeta/CD19-depleted stem cell transplant. These receptors were collected from a male patient between 10 and 17 years old who had a stem cell transplant for acute myeloid leukemia, so the T cells may come from the graft donor.

This chain joins TRBV6-5 and TRBJ2-7, with 9 bases matching TRBD2. The germline CDR1 and CDR2 sequences are MNHEY and SVGAGI. The ends lost 0 bases at V and 5 bases at J; junction bases unmatched: 5. This CDR3 region has 15 residues. CDR3 protein: CASSYSAGGDHEQYF. The CDR3 DNA sequence: TGTGCCAGCAGTTACTCGGCGGGAGGGGACCACGAGCAGTACTTC.

The table lists this clonotype with many counts. This chain links TRBV28 with TRBJ2-7; maybe TRBD1 (5 bases). The V end was cut by 2 bases, the J end by 2 bases, with 13 bases between. The germline CDR1 and CDR2 sequences are MDHEN and SYDVKM. CDR3 length: 15 amino acids. CDR3: CASSLVQGPTYEQYF. The CDR3 region has the DNA TGTGCCAGCAGTTTAGTCCAGGGTCCGACCTACGAGCAGTACTTC.

The chain carries TRBV10-3 and TRBJ2-1, with TRBD2 matching over 9 bases. Germline CDR1 reads ENHRY; CDR2 reads SYGVKD. V shed 8 bases and J 8 bases; nucleotides not matched to a gene: 10. The CDR3 spans 14 residues. The DNA for the CDR3 is TGTGCCATCGCGGCTAGCGGGACCTTGGATGAGCAGTTCTTC. This sequence encodes CAIAASGTLDEQFF.

V is TRBV20-1 and J is TRBJ2-3, with 9 bases that match TRBD2. CDR3 size: 14 residues. The germline V gene encodes CDR1 DFQATT and CDR2 SNEGSKA (reference sequence). V gave up 3 bases and J gave up 5 bases; unmatched junction bases: 6. The CDR3 reads CSASRAGGGDTQYF. The CDR3 DNA is TGCAGTGCTAGCCGAGCGGGAGGTGGAGATACGCAGTATTTT.

The rearrangement links TRBV4-3 to TRBJ2-5; no definite D call. V lost 6 bases and J lost 2, with 10 bases in between. The CDR3 contains 13 residues. CDR1 is LGHNA, CDR2 YSLEER, per germline. CDR3 DNA: TGCGCCAGCAGTCGACGGGTACAAGAGACCCAGTACTTC. As protein: CASSRRVQETQYF.

The V and J genes are TRBV7-3 and TRBJ2-2; D is possibly TRBD2 (5 bases). The CDR3 totals 19 residues. Germline CDR1 is SGHTA and CDR2 is FQGTGA. The V end lost 4 bases, the J end lost 0 bases, and 21 bases lay between the germline ends. The CDR3 spells CASSSDGGASPTNTGELFF. The CDR3 nucleotides read TGTGCCAGCAGCTCCGATGGAGGAGCATCACCCACGAACACCGGGGAGCTGTTTTTT.

This chain connects TRBV20-1 to TRBJ2-2, with TRBD1 matching over 9 bases. Per the germline V gene, CDR1 is DFQATT and CDR2 is SNEGSKA (reference sequence). The V and J ends lost 6 bases and 3 bases, in that order; junction bases with no gene match: 8. The CDR3 loop spans 15 amino acids. The CDR3 loop is CSAAPGQGYTGELFF. The DNA for the CDR3 is TGCAGTGCAGCTCCGGGACAGGGTTACACCGGGGAGCTGTTTTTT.

This clonotype appeared a few times. The chain joins TRBV27 to TRBJ2-7, with 7 bases aligning to TRBD1. Trimming at V came to 2 bases and at J to 0 bases, leaving 7 bases not matched to a gene. This CDR3 spans 16 amino acids. Germline values: CDR1 MNHEY, CDR2 SMNVEV (reference sequence). The CDR3: CASSLGVSGGSYEQYF. In DNA form, the CDR3 reads TGTGCCAGCAGTTTAGGGGTTTCAGGGGGCTCCTACGAGCAGTACTTC.

J is TRBJ2-5 and V is TRBV5-1; weak D call: TRBD2 (6 bases). The CDR3 contains 15 residues. Germline V gene lookup returns CDR1 SGHRS and CDR2 YFSETQ. V lost 0 bases, J lost 3 bases, and 12 bases lay in between. The CDR3 region is CASSLARWGEETQYF. CDR3 DNA sequence: TGCGCCAGCAGCTTGGCCCGGTGGGGGGAAGAGACCCAGTACTTC.

This clonotype came up many times. V gene TRBV5-1 combines with J gene TRBJ2-3; the match to TRBD2 covers 8 bases. Germline values: CDR1 SGHRS, CDR2 YFSETQ. CDR3 length: 17 amino acids. V shed 3 bases, J shed 4 bases, and the junction held 13 bases outside the gene matches. This CDR3 is CASSSRGGAGAPDTQYF. CDR3 DNA sequence: TGCGCCAGCAGCTCCAGAGGAGGAGCGGGAGCCCCAGATACGCAGTATTTT.

The chain is built from TRBV28 and TRBJ2-7, with D hard to call. Germline assignment: CDR1 MDHEN and CDR2 SYDVKM. The CDR3 is 14 amino acids. With 2 bases removed from V and 7 bases from J, the gap between germline ends came to 15 bases. In nucleotides, the CDR3 is TGTGCCAGCAGTTTACCTCCACTCCGGCAAGAGCAGTACTTC. It codes for CASSLPPLRQEQYF.

The rearrangement joins TRBV24-1 to TRBJ1-2; 9 bases map to TRBD1. V was clipped by 5 bases and J by 5 bases; unmatched bases: 20. Germline-derived CDR1 and CDR2 are KGHDR and SFDVKD. CDR3 length: 19 amino acids. In DNA form, the CDR3 reads TGTGCCACCAGTGGTTTAACCGGGACAGGGAATGTACAGGGTTATGGCTACACCTTC. Protein: CATSGLTGTGNVQGYGYTF.

The sample holds many counts of this clonotype. A read error may produce the germline difference seen at one junction end. The chain is built from TRBV20-1 and TRBJ2-5; D might be TRBD1 or TRBD2, each matching 6 bases. The germline CDR1 and CDR2 sequences are DFQATT and SNEGSKA (reference sequence). This CDR3 comprises 15 residues. The CDR3 bases are TGCAGTGCGAGAGGGGGGCCCCCTTTCCAAGAGACCCAGTACTTC. Translating it yields CSARGGPPFQETQYF.

This chain uses TRBV10-3 with TRBJ2-1, with D unresolved. The CDR3 has 13 residues. Germline V lookup: CDR1 ENHRY, CDR2 SYGVKD. V was clipped by 1 base and J by 7 bases, with 8 bases between them. The CDR3 loop reads CAISEWTANEQFF. DNA for the CDR3: TGTGCCATCAGTGAGTGGACCGCAAATGAGCAGTTCTTC.

V is TRBV20-1 and J is TRBJ2-2; weak D call: TRBD2 (6 bases). The V end was cut by 3 bases, the J end by 1 base, with 9 bases between. There are 14 residues in the CDR3. In germline, CDR1 is DFQATT, CDR2 SNEGSKA (reference sequence). Here the CDR3 reads CSASGSGNTGELFF. CDR3 sequence (DNA): TGCAGTGCTAGTGGTAGCGGGAACACCGGGGAGCTGTTTTTT.

This clonotype has at least ten counts. The J gene is TRBJ2-3, the V gene TRBV28; 9 nucleotides line up with TRBD2. The CDR3 is 16 amino acids. J gave up 2 bases and V 3 bases, and 6 bases lay outside the gene matches. In germline, CDR1 is MDHEN, CDR2 SYDVKM. As DNA, the CDR3 is TGTGCCAGCAGTTTCGGCGGGAGGGCCGTCACAGATACGCAGTATTTT. It codes for CASSFGGRAVTDTQYF.

This CDR3 reads CASSQDRASVYEQYF. The CDR3 region has the DNA TGCGCCAGCAGCCAAGATCGAGCTAGCGTTTACGAGCAGTACTTC. This chain connects TRBV4-3 to TRBJ2-7; TRBD2 is a possible D gene (6 bases). The V end was cut by 0 bases, the J end by 4 bases, with 13 bases between. The CDR3 is 15 residues long. Germline V gene data show CDR1 as LGHNA and CDR2 as YSLEER.

A word on this clonotype: Being one base from a much bigger clone, this may be a read error. The rearrangement joins TRBV18 to TRBJ2-3; D is unclear. The CDR3 has 13 amino acids. Germline CDR1 reads KGHSH; CDR2 reads LQKENI. CDR3 sequence reads: CASSPQSTNTQYF. The CDR3 DNA sequence: TGTGCCAGCTCACCACAGAGCACAAATACGCAGTATTTT.

This clonotype was picked up a small number of times. The CDR3 reads CASSLTGTSGEQYF. In DNA, the CDR3 is TGTGCCAGCAGCTTAACCGGGACTAGCGGAGAGCAGTACTTC. V usage is TRBV7-2 and J usage is TRBJ2-7, with 11 bases that match TRBD2. The CDR3 runs to 14 residues. V shed 2 bases, J shed 7 bases, and the junction held 4 bases outside the gene matches. Germline lookup yields CDR1 SGHTA and CDR2 FQGNSA.

This clonotype has a handful of counts. This chain links TRBV28 with TRBJ2-7; the match to TRBD1 covers 12 bases. The J segment lost 1 base and the V segment lost 6 bases, leaving 10 bases of the junction unmatched. The CDR3 extends over 17 amino acids. Germline CDR1 is MDHEN and CDR2 is SYDVKM. The CDR3 DNA is TGTGCCAGCAGCCGCGGGACAGGGGGCTTTTGGTCCTACGAGCAGTACTTC. Amino acids: CASSRGTGGFWSYEQYF.

CDR3 sequence reads: CSVEAENTGELFF. The CDR3 DNA follows: TGCAGCGTTGAAGCGGAAAACACCGGGGAGCTGTTTTTT. The chain couples TRBV29-1 to TRBJ2-2, with D unclear. Germline lookup yields CDR1 SQVTM and CDR2 ANQGSEA. CDR3 length equals 13 residues. V lost 1 base, J lost 2 bases, and 5 bases lay in between.

This chain joins TRBV20-1 and TRBJ1-1, with D unclear. V lost 6 bases, J lost 7 bases, and 15 bases lay in between. Germline V CDR1 and CDR2: DFQATT, SNEGSKA (reference sequence). CDR3 length: 12 residues. The CDR3 region is CSAEARPVEAFF. CDR3 nucleotides: TGCAGTGCCGAAGCCCGGCCGGTTGAAGCTTTCTTT.

This clonotype was counted a few times. This chain links TRBV30 with TRBJ2-2; D remains unclear. CDR1 and CDR2 from the germline V gene are GTSNPN and SVGIG (reference sequence). CDR3 length: 15 residues. V lost 0 bases to trimming and J lost 0 bases, with 8 bases between them. DNA for the CDR3: TGTGCCTGGAGTGTACTCCCTGCGAACACCGGGGAGCTGTTTTTT. Encoded protein: CAWSVLPANTGELFF.

The chain employs TRBV28 and TRBJ2-3, with D hard to call. CDR1 and CDR2 from the germline V gene are MDHEN and SYDVKM. The CDR3 spans 14 residues. V was shortened by 5 bases and J by 2 bases, with 11 bases between the two germline ends. The CDR3 DNA is TGTGCCAGCAGTATGGTCCAGAACACAGATACGCAGTATTTT. This gives the protein CASSMVQNTDTQYF.